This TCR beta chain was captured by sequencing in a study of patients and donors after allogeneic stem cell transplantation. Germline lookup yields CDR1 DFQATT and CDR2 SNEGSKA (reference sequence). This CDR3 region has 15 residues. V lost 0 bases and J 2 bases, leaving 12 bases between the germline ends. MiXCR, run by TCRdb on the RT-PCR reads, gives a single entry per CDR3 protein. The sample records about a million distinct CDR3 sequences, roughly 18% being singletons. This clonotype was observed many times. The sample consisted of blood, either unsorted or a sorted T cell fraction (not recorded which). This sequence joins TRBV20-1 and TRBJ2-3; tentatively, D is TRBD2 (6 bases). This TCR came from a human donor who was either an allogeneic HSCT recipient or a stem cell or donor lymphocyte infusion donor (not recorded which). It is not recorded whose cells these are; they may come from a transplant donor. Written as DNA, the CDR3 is TGCAGTGCTAGAGATTGGGGGGACCCCACAGATACGCAGTATTTT. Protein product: CSARDWGDPTDTQYF.